Presented here are 9 T cell receptor beta chains from one specimen sequenced in a study of spatial heterogeneity in lung cancer. TCRdb re-called the 5' RACE reads through MiXCR, storing one row per CDR3 protein. The repertoire holds tens of thousands of distinct CDR3 sequences, approximately 5% seen once, with 11% in the top ten. The time point was: sample taken at primary tumor resection. The source material was PBMCs, sampled at surgery. These receptors all stem from a male donor with early-stage non-small cell lung cancer.

This clonotype was observed a handful of times. The chain recombines TRBV11-2 with TRBJ2-1, with D unresolved. Looked up from germline, CDR1 is SGHAT and CDR2 is FQNNGV. V lost 6 bases and J 2 bases, leaving 8 bases between the germline ends. The CDR3 is 13 amino acids. The CDR3 nucleotides are TGTGCCAGCAGAAGGTTGACCTACAATGAGCAGTTCTTC. It yields the protein CASRRLTYNEQFF.

This clonotype was recorded at least ten times. The CDR3 loop is CASSSTGAIYGYTF. The DNA of the CDR3 is TGTGCCAGCAGTTCCACCGGGGCCATCTATGGCTACACCTTC. V and J are TRBV6-2 or TRBV6-3 and TRBJ1-2, with D tentatively TRBD1 (5 bases). CDR3 length: 14 residues. The V gene lost 4 bases and the J gene lost 4 bases, with 13 bases spanning the gap. The V gene's germline CDR1 is MNHEY and CDR2 SVGEGT.

This clonotype was counted many times. This chain links TRBV7-8 with TRBJ2-2, with 14 bases aligning to TRBD2. The CDR3 is 22 residues long. Germline assignment: CDR1 SGHVS and CDR2 FQNEAQ. The ends lost 2 bases at V and 1 base at J; junction bases unmatched: 15. The CDR3 DNA reads TGTGCCAGCAGCTTATTAGTCCTGCGACTAGCGGGAGGGCGGTTGAACACCGGGGAGCTGTTTTTT. It translates to CASSLLVLRLAGGRLNTGELFF.

This clonotype was picked up many times. The J gene is TRBJ2-7, the V gene TRBV28, with 10 bases that match TRBD1. The CDR3 covers 18 residues. From germline, CDR1 is MDHEN and CDR2 SYDVKM. Trimming at V came to 5 bases and at J to 0 bases, leaving 13 bases not matched to a gene. The CDR3 reads CASSLTFSGQGFSYEQYF. The CDR3 region has the DNA TGTGCCAGCAGTCTCACCTTCTCGGGACAGGGGTTCTCCTACGAGCAGTACTTC. Full variable domain (missing parts from reference TRBV28 and TRBJ2-7): DVKVTQSSRYLVKRTGEKVFLECVQDMDHENMFWYRQDPGLGLRLIYFSYDVKMKEKGDIPEGYSVSREKKERFSLILESASTNQTSMYLCASSLTFSGQGFSYEQYFGPGTRLTVT.

This chain connects TRBV21-1 to TRBJ2-1; the table calls TRBD2, which could not be checked here. TRBV21-1 is an annotated pseudogene. The CDR3 is 17 amino acids. This CDR3 reads CASSNHGGVSSYNEQFF. The CDR3 DNA follows: TGTGCCAGCAGCAATCATGGCGGGGTAAGCTCCTACAATGAGCAGTTCTTC.

This clonotype came up many times. The V and J genes are TRBV7-9 and TRBJ1-4; D may be TRBD1 (5 bases). The CDR3 has 14 amino acids. From germline, CDR1 is SEHNR and CDR2 FQNEAQ (reference sequence). V lost 3 bases to trimming and J lost 4 bases, with 9 bases between them. This chain's CDR3 is CASSLGGSNEKLFF. DNA of the CDR3: TGTGCCAGCAGCTTGGGGGGGAGTAATGAAAAACTGTTTTTT.

This clonotype was picked up many times. The DNA for the CDR3 is TGTGCCAGCAGTGAAGGACGGGACCCACCGAACACTGAAGCTTTCTTT. This translates into CASSEGRDPPNTEAFF. The genes are TRBV6-1 and TRBJ1-1; TRBD1 is a possible D gene (5 bases). The germline CDR1 and CDR2 sequences are MNHNS and SASEGT. V lost 1 base, J lost 1 base, and 13 bases lay in between. The CDR3 totals 16 residues.

This clonotype occurred many times. This rearrangement joins TRBV19 to TRBJ1-6; tentative D call: TRBD1 (5 bases). The germline V gene encodes CDR1 LNHDA and CDR2 SQIVND (reference sequence). CDR3 length: 14 amino acids. V was shortened by 7 bases and J by 10 bases, with 17 bases between the two germline ends. The DNA of the CDR3 is TGTGCCAGTACCACGAGGCAGGGCGAATCACCCCTCCACTTT. This gives the protein CASTTRQGESPLHF.

This clonotype appeared many times. The rearrangement uses TRBV28 and TRBJ2-1, with 7 bases identical to TRBD2. J gave up 7 bases and V 1 base, and 16 bases lay outside the gene matches. The CDR3 has 18 residues. Germline V lookup: CDR1 MDHEN, CDR2 SYDVKM. The CDR3 DNA follows: TGTGCCAGCAGTTTATCCCCTGGACTAGGAGGTTTTGAGAATGAGCAGTTCTTC. It specifies CASSLSPGLGGFENEQFF.